This is a list of T cell receptor beta chains from one sample in a study of Ad26.COV2.S vaccination and SARS-CoV-2 variants. Profiling relied on immunoSEQ multiplex PCR, and the TCRdb table lists in-frame clones only, not all of them. This sample has about 440,000 clones; roughly 87% occur once, and the top ten carry less than 4.5%. Here the sequenced sample was peripheral blood, taken in a trial of Ad26.COV2.S vaccine versus placebo. The receptors here all came from a person aged 18-60 years who received the Ad26.COV2.S COVID-19 vaccine or a placebo. The CDR3 runs from the conserved cysteine through the conserved F or W. Each record gives: J gene, V gene, D gene, clone size, CDR3 protein, CDR3 DNA. The D gene is left open where the match is weak. A row's size may be missing; if present it is once, few, many or a size class.

>TRBJ2-7|TRBV5-1|-|-
CASSLAGSPYEQYF
TGCGCCAGCAGCTTGGCCGGGTCCCCCTACGAGCAGTACTTC
>TRBJ2-3|TRBV7-6|-|-
CASSAAATSTDTQYF
TGTGCCAGCAGCGCGGCGGCCACTAGCACAGATACGCAGTATTTT
>TRBJ1-1|TRBV19|-|-
CASGQGSYTEAFF
TGTGCCAGTGGTCAGGGTTCCTACACTGAAGCTTTCTTT
>TRBJ1-1|TRBV5-6|-|-
CASSLGPEAFF
TGTGCCAGCAGCTTGGGCCCTGAAGCTTTCTTT
>TRBJ2-7|TRBV6-1|-|many
CASSEAAGSSYEQYF
TGTGCCAGCAGTGAAGCGGCAGGTAGCTCCTACGAGCAGTACTTC
>TRBJ1-1|TRBV28|-|-
CASSLGLNTEAFF
TGTGCCAGCAGTTTGGGCCTTAACACTGAAGCTTTCTTT
>TRBJ1-1|TRBV15|TRBD1|-
CATSVRDRNTEAFF
TGTGCCACCAGCGTGAGGGACAGGAACACTGAAGCTTTCTTT
>TRBJ2-1|TRBV28|-|-
CASSLYWLGDNEQFF
TGTGCCAGCAGTTTATATTGGCTAGGAGACAATGAGCAGTTCTTC
>TRBJ2-7|TRBV7-9|TRBD1|once
CASSPGTGSYEQYF
TGTGCCAGCAGCCCCGGGACAGGCTCCTACGAGCAGTACTTC
>TRBJ2-6|TRBV27|TRBD1|-
CASRRDRGASGANVLTF
TGTGCCAGCAGACGGGACAGGGGGGCCTCTGGGGCCAACGTCCTGACTTTC
>TRBJ1-5|TRBV4-2|TRBD1|-
CASSRVGTGGQPQHF
TGTGCCAGCAGCCGAGTCGGGACAGGCGGGCAGCCCCAGCATTTT
>TRBJ2-7|TRBV21-1|-|-
CASSVVLGVGTVAEQYF
TGTGCCAGCAGCGTCGTTTTAGGTGTGGGGACAGTGGCCGAGCAGTACTTC
>TRBJ1-4|TRBV2|-|-
CASSDGKKATNEKLFF
TGTGCCAGCAGTGATGGGAAGAAGGCAACTAATGAAAAACTGTTTTTT
>TRBJ2-3|TRBV7-6|-|-
CASSLAGGTTDTQYF
TGTGCCAGCAGCTTAGCGGGAGGAACCACAGATACGCAGTATTTT
>TRBJ2-1|TRBV9|-|-
CASSGGLAYNEQFF
TGTGCCAGCAGCGGAGGACTGGCCTACAATGAGCAGTTCTTC
>TRBJ1-1|TRBV10-3|-|-
CAISESAEGNTEAFF
TGTGCCATCAGTGAGTCGGCAGAGGGTAACACTGAAGCTTTCTTT
>TRBJ2-4|TRBV28|TRBD1|-
CASSSLTGGEVIQYF
TGTGCCAGCAGTTCCTTGACAGGGGGCGAGGTCATTCAGTACTTC
>TRBJ1-4|TRBV2|-|-
CASSGLRTTNEKLFF
TGTGCCAGCAGCGGATTAAGGACAACTAATGAAAAACTGTTTTTT